This T cell receptor (beta chain) originates from a study of technical replicates of blood from several donors. Germline-derived CDR1 and CDR2 are SGHRS and YFSETQ. The CDR3 is made up of 15 amino acids. V lost 3 bases and J lost 4, with 16 bases in between. Generated by immunoSEQ multiplex PCR, the TCRdb table keeps only in-frame clones and is missing some. The sample has 79,000 or so clones, around 94% seen once; the top ten hold around 0.4%. This TCR derives from a human donor in good health. The chain carries TRBV5-1 and TRBJ1-1, with TRBD1 as a possible D gene (5 bases). The specimen sequenced was T cells isolated from PBMCs. DNA for the CDR3: TGCGCCAGCAGCTCGGGGGATTATCGTCTCACTGAAGCTTTCTTT. This translates into CASSSGDYRLTEAFF.